This TCR beta chain appears in the sequencing data of a study of T cells in Graves' hyperthyroidism and ophthalmopathy. Study information: Initial diagnosis, before any treatment, was when peripheral blood was collected.

Study results and caveats: Researchers found most expanded thyroid clonotypes above 0.001 in blood as well.

This clonotype was seen a few times. Antigen specificity is unknown. V was shortened by 7 bases and J by 4 bases, with 16 bases between the two germline ends. CDR3 size: 14 residues. Germline V lookup: CDR1 PRHDT, CDR2 FYEKMQ (reference sequence). The authors took PBMCs from over 8.5 ml fresh peripheral blood. RNA transcripts served as the template for amplifying TCR beta CDR3 regions. HTBI primers were used for first-round RT-PCR of the TCR CDR3. One entry per CDR3 protein results from TCRdb running MiXCR on the multiplex PCR reads. The repertoire holds 750,000 to 900,000 distinct CDR3 sequences, with 38% as singletons.

V usage is TRBV13 and J usage is TRBJ1-2; D perhaps matches TRBD1 (5 bases). The sequencing input was blood. The TCR sequence derives from a man between 18 and 29 years old with Graves' hyperthyroidism. In DNA form, the CDR3 reads TGTGCCAGCAACGCAGGGAGGGCCCCCTATGGCTACACCTTC. Its protein product is CASNAGRAPYGYTF.